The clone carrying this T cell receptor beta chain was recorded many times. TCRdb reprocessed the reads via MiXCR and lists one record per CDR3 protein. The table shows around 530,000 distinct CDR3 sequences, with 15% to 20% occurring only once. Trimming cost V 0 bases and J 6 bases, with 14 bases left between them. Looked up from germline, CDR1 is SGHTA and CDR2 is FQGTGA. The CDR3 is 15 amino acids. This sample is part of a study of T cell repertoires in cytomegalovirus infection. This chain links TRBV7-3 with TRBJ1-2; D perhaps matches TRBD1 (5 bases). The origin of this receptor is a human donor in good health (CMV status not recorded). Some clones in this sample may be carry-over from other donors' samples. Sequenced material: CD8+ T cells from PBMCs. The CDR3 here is CASSLTSGTRNGYTF. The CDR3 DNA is TGTGCCAGCAGCTTAACGTCCGGGACGAGAAATGGCTACACCTTC.